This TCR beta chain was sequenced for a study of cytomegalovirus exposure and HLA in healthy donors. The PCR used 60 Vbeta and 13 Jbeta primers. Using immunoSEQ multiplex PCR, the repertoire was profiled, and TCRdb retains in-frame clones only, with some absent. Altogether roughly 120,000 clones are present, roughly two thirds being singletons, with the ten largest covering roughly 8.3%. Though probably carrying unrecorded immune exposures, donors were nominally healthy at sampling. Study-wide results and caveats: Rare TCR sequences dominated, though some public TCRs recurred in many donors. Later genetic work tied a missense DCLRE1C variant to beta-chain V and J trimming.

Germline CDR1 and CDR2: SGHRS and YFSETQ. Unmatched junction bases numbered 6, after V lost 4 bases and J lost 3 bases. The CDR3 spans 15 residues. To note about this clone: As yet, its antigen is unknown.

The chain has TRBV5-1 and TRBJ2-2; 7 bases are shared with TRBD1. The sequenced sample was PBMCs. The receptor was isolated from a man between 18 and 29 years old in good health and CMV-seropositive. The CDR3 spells CASSISGGDTGELFF. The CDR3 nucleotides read TGCGCCAGCAGCATATCAGGGGGAGACACCGGGGAGCTGTTTTTT.